This T cell receptor beta chain was obtained from a study of OX40 agonist ivuxolimab in advanced cancers. Describing the broader study: Ivuxolimab was an agonistic, fully human IgG2 monoclonal antibody directed against OX40 (CD134), a costimulatory receptor. The purpose of peripheral TCRbeta sequencing was to test whether ivuxolimab changed TCR sequence diversity and led to clonal T-cell expansion. Prior anti-PD-1, anti-PD-L1 or anti-CTLA-4 therapy was permitted, and checkpoint inhibitors had been received by 40% to 50% of dose-escalation patients. Three dose-escalation patients achieved partial responses, one with hepatocellular carcinoma and two with cutaneous melanoma. The paper reports the monotherapy dose-escalation portion (N = 52 patients) of the phase I ivuxolimab trial. Of the roughly 54 patients in dose escalation, about 20 had hepatocellular carcinoma, around 15 had melanoma, 9 had renal cell carcinoma and 9 had head and neck cancer. A male proportion of roughly 85% and a mean age of roughly 58 years, ranging from 23 to 79, were recorded for the dose-escalation cohort. Intravenous ivuxolimab was administered to patients every 2 weeks at six dose levels: 0.01, 0.1, 0.3, 1.5, 3 and 10 mg/kg. The full study reports these points: Clonal expansion of both CD4+ and CD8+ blood T cells was observed from baseline to week 6 at doses 0.1 to 3.0 mg/kg. After ivuxolimab, more expanded clones were found on average in CD8+ T cells than in CD4+ T cells. Low levels of normalized T-cell clonal expansion were also shown by some nonresponding patients. Which antigens the clonally expanded peripheral T cells were specific for was not determined. In the 0.1-3.0 mg/kg groups, partial responders had among the lowest normalized peripheral clonal expansion, particularly in CD8+ T cells.

Genomic DNA was extracted from sorted cells for sequencing of the TCRbeta CDR3 region. The immunoSEQ Assay was used for sequencing of TCRbeta CDR3 regions. Imported from immuneACCESS, the table was reduced by TCRdb to in-frame sequences with V and J called. These copies leave out some clones; in studies compared against another copy, an unresolved V gene accounts for under half, and the cause of the remainder is not known. The table for this sample lists 60,000 to 80,000 clones; about 81% of them were counted only once. Approximately 5% of the sample belongs to the ten largest clones. CDR3 length: 15 amino acids, cysteine to phenylalanine. Only the CDR3 DNA is retained, 45 bases long and in frame from the first base. The germline V gene encodes CDR1 ENHRY and CDR2 SYGVKD. Unmatched junction bases come to 12, with V trimmed by 4 bases and J by 10 bases. Patients with a history of autoimmune disease or receiving systemic immunosuppression were excluded from the trial. Peripheral blood for TCR sequencing was collected from all dose cohorts at baseline, on cycle 4 day 1, and on cycle 7 day 1. Samples came from an open-label, multicenter, first-in-human phase I dose-escalation trial of ivuxolimab. Adults with locally advanced or metastatic head and neck squamous cell, hepatocellular, melanoma or renal cell carcinoma were enrolled in the trial. Before TCR sequencing, CD4+ T cells and CD8+ T cells were sorted from peripheral blood as separate populations.

In regard to this clone: Its cognate antigen has yet to be identified. Per-nucleotide qualities are absent, and no much larger clonotype sits a single base away.

The rearranged chain carries TRBV10-3 and TRBJ2-1; TRBD2 lines up with 8 middle nucleotides. The sequence was collected from an adult with an advanced solid tumor such as melanoma, head and neck, liver or kidney cancer. Sequencing used CD4+ or CD8+ T cells sorted from blood, obtained in a trial of the OX40 agonist ivuxolimab. CDR3 reads: CAISAKAGEFAEQFF. The DNA sequence is TGTGCCATCAGTGCGAAAGCGGGGGAATTCGCAGAGCAGTTCTTC.